This T cell receptor (beta chain) was sequenced for a study of blood T cell repertoires in COVID-19. Per the authors' pipeline: Amplification from reference gene primers served as the basis for estimated nucleated cell counts. Sequencing was performed with immunoSEQ multiplex PCR; in TCRdb, only in-frame clones are kept and a portion is missing. V and J calls plus clone size are reproduced from that table; the DNA served to infer D and trimming. Of 250,000 to 350,000 clones in the sample, under 95% were seen once. Individuals drawn from around 24 US areas were about 18 to 100 years old. Each recovered donor of Cohort 3 presented with two negative PCRs, clearance, or symptom resolution. The sequence was obtained from a man in his sixties who had recovered from COVID-19. What was sequenced was PBMCs or T cells enriched from blood (not recorded which).

The CDR3 is CASSLASSSGRPSSYNEQFF. The DNA for the CDR3 is TGTGCCAGCAGTTTAGCGTCATCCAGCGGGAGGCCCAGCTCCTACAATGAGCAGTTCTTC. The rearrangement links TRBV27 to TRBJ2-1; 9 bases agree with TRBD2. V lost 2 bases to trimming and J lost 0 bases; unmatched junction nucleotides: 14. The germline gives CDR1 MNHEY, CDR2 SMNVEV (reference sequence). CDR3 length: 20 residues.